The 5 T cell receptor beta chains below come from one sample, sequenced in a study of cytomegalovirus exposure and HLA in healthy donors. The primer mix had 60 Vbeta and 13 Jbeta primers. TCRdb keeps only in-frame clones here, not all; method: immunoSEQ multiplex PCR. The sample lists 95,000 to 100,000 clones, approximately 72% occurring once. Sample: PBMCs. The receptors were gathered from a man aged 35-49 years in good health and CMV-seropositive.

The CDR3 coding sequence is TGTGCCACCTATAACAGGGCCGGCGAGCAGTACTTC. Translation gives CATYNRAGEQYF. The genes are TRBV19 and TRBJ2-7; TRBD1 might be the D (6 bases). V lost 10 bases to trimming and J lost 6 bases, with 16 bases between them. CDR3 length: 12 amino acids. Germline V CDR1 and CDR2: LNHDA, SQIVND (reference sequence).

The J gene is TRBJ2-7, the V gene TRBV5-4; 7 bases align to TRBD2. Germline values: CDR1 SGHNT, CDR2 YYREEE (reference sequence). Trimming removed 4 bases from V and 3 bases from J; junction bases left unmatched: 10. This CDR3 region has 15 residues. This CDR3 reads CASSAGTSGVYEQYF. DNA of the CDR3: TGTGCCAGCAGCGCGGGGACGAGCGGGGTCTACGAGCAGTACTTC.

The gene calls are TRBV11-2 and TRBJ1-2; D is undetermined. This CDR3 is built from 14 residues. Trimming stripped 5 bases from V and 6 bases from J, with 16 bases between. Germline CDR1 reads SGHAT; CDR2 reads FQNNGV. The chain's CDR3 is CASSPRGLWDGYTF. Here the CDR3 DNA reads TGTGCCAGCAGCCCCAGAGGTCTGTGGGATGGCTACACCTTC.

This chain joins TRBV18 and TRBJ2-7; the match to TRBD1 covers 7 bases. The V segment lost 6 bases and the J segment 2 bases; nucleotides outside the gene matches: 4. Germline CDR1 is KGHSH and CDR2 is LQKENI. This CDR3 region has 13 residues. The CDR3 DNA follows: TGTGCCAGCTCTTCGGGACAGACCTACGAGCAGTACTTC. Amino acids: CASSSGQTYEQYF.

The V and J genes are TRBV2 and TRBJ2-2; D gene uncertain. V was trimmed by 3 bases and J by 1 base, leaving 9 bases between them. This CDR3 region has 15 residues. Germline loops: CDR1 SNHLY, CDR2 FYNNEI. CDR3 nucleotide sequence: TGTGCCAGCAGTGAGCAGAGCGTGAACACCGGGGAGCTGTTTTTT. It codes for CASSEQSVNTGELFF.